This TCR beta chain emerged from a study of cytomegalovirus exposure and HLA in healthy donors. The overall study: The 500 to 750 first-cohort repertoires and the 95 to 150 validation repertoires shared the same platform, a later analysis reported. Overall study results and limits: Researchers catalogued 150 or so TCR beta chains as cytomegalovirus-associated.

While the first cohort had some 700 subjects, the donors belonged to the separate validation cohort of more than 95 subjects. Sequenced by immunoSEQ multiplex PCR; TCRdb stores in-frame clones only, minus some. The top ten hold around 2.6% of the sample, which has about 220,000 clones, around nine tenths seen once. Deletions cut 5 bases from V and 5 bases from J, with 12 bases between. The CDR3 runs 13 residues. Germline lookup yields CDR1 SEHNR and CDR2 FQNEAQ (reference sequence). As regards this clone: Its matching antigen is unknown.

The chain carries TRBV7-9 and TRBJ1-1; perhaps TRBD1 as D (5 bases). The TCR was taken from a young man in good health and CMV-seronegative. Specimen: PBMCs. CDR3 DNA: TGTGCCAGCAGCGCGCAGGGAGGAACTGAAGCTTTCTTT. It encodes CASSAQGGTEAFF.